The clone carrying this T cell receptor (beta chain) was observed a handful of times. Method: immunoSEQ multiplex PCR; TCRdb's copy keeps in-frame clones and lacks some. The data contain 80,000 to 100,000 clones, around 85% of them singletons. All patients were mismatch repair deficient, assessed by either PCR or immunohistochemistry. These data belong to a study of PD-1 blockade in mismatch repair-deficient tumors. Study background: Patients had around 12 mismatch repair-deficient cancer types, all previously treated and progressing.

In germline, CDR1 is SGHTA, CDR2 FQGTGA. This CDR3 is built from 13 residues. V shed 5 bases and J shed 4 bases, with 11 bases lying between them. The specimen comprised peripheral blood, sampled 12 weeks after starting pembrolizumab. This receptor was identified in an adult with mismatch repair-deficient cancer. The chain is built from TRBV7-3 and TRBJ1-1, with a possible D match to TRBD1 (5 bases). Here the CDR3 DNA reads TGTGCCAGCAGCACCACCGGGGCCACTGAAGCTTTCTTT. Translating it yields CASSTTGATEAFF. The complete variable domain, with remaining parts taken from reference TRBV7-3 and TRBJ1-1, reads GAGVSQTPSNKVTEKGKYVELRCDPISGHTALYWYRQSLGQGPEFLIYFQGTGAADDSGLPNDRFFAVRPEGSVSTLKIQRTERGDSAVYLCASSTTGATEAFFGQGTRLTVV.